This record concerns one T cell receptor beta chain sequence. The sample originates from a study of blood T cell repertoires in COVID-19. Libraries were prepared by immunoSEQ multiplex PCR; TCRdb keeps only in-frame clonotypes and omits some of them. The repertoire includes a few hundred thousand clones, 85% of them detected once, and 3.5% to 4% sits in the top ten. The sequenced sample consisted of peripheral blood. The source is a woman aged 18-35 years with acute or convalescent COVID-19.

In DNA form, the CDR3 reads TGCAGCGTTGCAGGGGGCGAAATCGGAAATGAGCAGTTCTTC. It is translated as CSVAGGEIGNEQFF. This rearrangement joins TRBV29-1 to TRBJ2-1; 8 bases line up with TRBD1. Unmatched junction bases numbered 9, after V lost 4 bases and J lost 7 bases. Germline values: CDR1 SQVTM, CDR2 ANQGSEA. This CDR3 region has 14 residues.